The 2 T cell receptor beta chains below were found in one sample sequenced in a study of T cell responses to AZD1222 COVID-19 vaccine. Sequencing used immunoSEQ multiplex PCR; TCRdb keeps in-frame clones, though not all of them. This sample has roughly 180,000 clones, with approximately 90% found just once. Sequenced here: peripheral blood, sampled on day 0 of AZD1222 vaccination. The receptors were sampled from an adult in good health.

The chain joins TRBV27 to TRBJ2-7, with 7 bases fitting TRBD1. V trimming: 6 bases; J trimming: 6 bases; junction bases outside the gene matches: 11. CDR1 and CDR2 from the germline V gene are MNHEY and SMNVEV (reference sequence). The CDR3 loop spans 14 amino acids. This chain's CDR3 is CASSPTPSGGEQYF. In nucleotides, the CDR3 is TGTGCCAGCAGCCCAACCCCTTCAGGGGGCGAGCAGTACTTC.

The V and J genes are TRBV18 and TRBJ2-2; no clear D gene. Per germline, CDR1 KGHSH and CDR2 LQKENI. V lost 2 bases to trimming and J lost 0 bases, with 10 bases between them. This CDR3 has 16 residues. DNA for the CDR3: TGTGCCAGCTCACCAACCCGGCGCACGAACACCGGGGAGCTGTTTTTT. It specifies CASSPTRRTNTGELFF.